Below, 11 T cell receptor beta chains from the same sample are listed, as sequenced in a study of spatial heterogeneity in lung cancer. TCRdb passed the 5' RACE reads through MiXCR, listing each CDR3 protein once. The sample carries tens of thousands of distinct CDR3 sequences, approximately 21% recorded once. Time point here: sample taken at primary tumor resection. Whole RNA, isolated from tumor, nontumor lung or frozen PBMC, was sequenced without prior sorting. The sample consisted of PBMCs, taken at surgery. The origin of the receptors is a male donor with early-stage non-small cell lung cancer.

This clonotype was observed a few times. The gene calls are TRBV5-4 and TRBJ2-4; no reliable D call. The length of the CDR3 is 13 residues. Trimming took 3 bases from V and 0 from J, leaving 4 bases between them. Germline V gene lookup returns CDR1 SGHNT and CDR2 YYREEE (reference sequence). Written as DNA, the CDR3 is TGTGCCAGCAGCTCGCTAGCCAAAAACATTCAGTACTTC. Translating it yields CASSSLAKNIQYF.

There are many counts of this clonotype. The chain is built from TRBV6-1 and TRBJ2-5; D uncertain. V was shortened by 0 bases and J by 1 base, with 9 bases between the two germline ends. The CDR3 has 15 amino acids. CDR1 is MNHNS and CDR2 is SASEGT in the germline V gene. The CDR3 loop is CASSEAGNFQETQYF. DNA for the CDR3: TGTGCCAGCAGTGAAGCGGGGAACTTCCAAGAGACCCAGTACTTC.

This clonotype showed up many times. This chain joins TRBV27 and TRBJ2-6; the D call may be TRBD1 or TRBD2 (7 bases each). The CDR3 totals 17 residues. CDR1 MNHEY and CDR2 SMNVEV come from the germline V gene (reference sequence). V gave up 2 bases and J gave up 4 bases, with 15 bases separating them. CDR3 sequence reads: CASSLSGAQGGANVLTF. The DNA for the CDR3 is TGTGCCAGCAGTTTAAGCGGGGCACAGGGGGGGGCCAACGTCCTGACTTTC.

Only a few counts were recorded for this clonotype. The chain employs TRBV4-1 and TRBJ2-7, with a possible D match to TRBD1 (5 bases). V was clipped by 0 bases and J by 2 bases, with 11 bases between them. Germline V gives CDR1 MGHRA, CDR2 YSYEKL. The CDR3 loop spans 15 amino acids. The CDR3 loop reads CASSQDPGITYEQYF. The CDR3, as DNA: TGCGCCAGCAGCCAAGATCCAGGGATAACCTACGAGCAGTACTTC.

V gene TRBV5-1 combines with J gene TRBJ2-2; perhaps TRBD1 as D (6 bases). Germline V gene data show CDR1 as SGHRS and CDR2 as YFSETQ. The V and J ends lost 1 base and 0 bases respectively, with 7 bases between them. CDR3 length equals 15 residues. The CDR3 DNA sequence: TGCGCCAGCAGCTTGACAGGGCCGAACACCGGGGAGCTGTTTTTT. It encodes CASSLTGPNTGELFF.

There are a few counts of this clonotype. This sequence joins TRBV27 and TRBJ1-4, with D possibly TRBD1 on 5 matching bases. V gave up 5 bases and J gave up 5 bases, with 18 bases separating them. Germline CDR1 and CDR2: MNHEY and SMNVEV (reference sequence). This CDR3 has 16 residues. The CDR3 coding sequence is TGTGCCAGCAGTCCCCGCAGGGCAGGCAGAAATGAAAAACTGTTTTTT. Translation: CASSPRRAGRNEKLFF.

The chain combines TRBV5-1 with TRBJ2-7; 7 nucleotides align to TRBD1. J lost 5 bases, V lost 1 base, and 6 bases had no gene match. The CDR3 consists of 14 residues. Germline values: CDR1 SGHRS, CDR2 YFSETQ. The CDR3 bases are TGCGCCAGCAGCTTGCAACAGGGGTCCCACGAGCAGTACTTC. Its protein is CASSLQQGSHEQYF. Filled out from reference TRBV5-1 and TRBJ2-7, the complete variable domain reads KAGVTQTPRYLIKTRGQQVTLSCSPISGHRSVSWYQQTPGQGLQFLFEYFSETQRNKGNFPGRFSGRQFSNSRSEMNVSTLELGDSALYLCASSLQQGSHEQYFGPGTRLTVT.

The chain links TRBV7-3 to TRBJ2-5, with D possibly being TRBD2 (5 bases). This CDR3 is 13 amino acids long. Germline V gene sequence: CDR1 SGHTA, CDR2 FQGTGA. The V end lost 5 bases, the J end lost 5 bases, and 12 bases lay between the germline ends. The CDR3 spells CASSITRRETQYF. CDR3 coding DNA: TGTGCCAGCAGCATTACCCGGAGGGAGACCCAGTACTTC.

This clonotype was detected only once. CDR3 region: CASSILPGQGAREQYF. CDR3 DNA: TGCGCCAGCAGCATCTTACCGGGACAGGGGGCGAGGGAGCAGTACTTC. The rearrangement uses TRBV5-1 and TRBJ2-7, with TRBD1 matching 12 bases. V lost 4 bases and J lost 7; bases outside the gene matches: 12. Germline loops: CDR1 SGHRS, CDR2 YFSETQ. This CDR3 region has 16 residues.

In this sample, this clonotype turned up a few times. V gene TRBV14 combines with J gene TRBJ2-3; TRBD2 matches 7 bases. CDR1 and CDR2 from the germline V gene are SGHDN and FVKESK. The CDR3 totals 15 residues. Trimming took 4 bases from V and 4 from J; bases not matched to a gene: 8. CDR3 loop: CASSLAGRSSDTQYF. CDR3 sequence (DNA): TGTGCCAGCAGCCTAGCGGGCCGAAGTTCAGATACGCAGTATTTT.

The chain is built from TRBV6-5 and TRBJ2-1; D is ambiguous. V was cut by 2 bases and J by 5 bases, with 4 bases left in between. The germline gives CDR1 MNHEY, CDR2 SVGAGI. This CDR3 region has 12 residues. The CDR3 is CASSYRDNEQFF. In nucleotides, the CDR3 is TGTGCCAGCAGTTACCGAGACAATGAGCAGTTCTTC.